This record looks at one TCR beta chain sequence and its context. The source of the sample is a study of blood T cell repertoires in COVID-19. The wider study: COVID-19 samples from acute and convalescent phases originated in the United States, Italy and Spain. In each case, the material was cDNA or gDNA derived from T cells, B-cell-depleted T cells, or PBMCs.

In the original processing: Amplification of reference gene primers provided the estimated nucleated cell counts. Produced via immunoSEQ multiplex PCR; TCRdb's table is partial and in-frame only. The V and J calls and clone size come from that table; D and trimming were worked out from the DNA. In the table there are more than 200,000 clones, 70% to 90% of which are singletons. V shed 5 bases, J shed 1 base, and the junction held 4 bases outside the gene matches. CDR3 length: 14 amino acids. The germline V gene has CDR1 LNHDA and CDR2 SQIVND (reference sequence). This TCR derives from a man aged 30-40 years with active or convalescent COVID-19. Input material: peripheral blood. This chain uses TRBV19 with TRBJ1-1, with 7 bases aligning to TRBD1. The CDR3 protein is CASSATGTNTEAFF. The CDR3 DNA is TGTGCCAGTAGTGCGACAGGGACGAACACTGAAGCTTTCTTT.